Below are 23 T cell receptor beta chains sequenced from a single sample in a study of OX40 agonist ivuxolimab in advanced cancers. Method: immunoSEQ multiplex PCR; TCRdb's copy keeps in-frame clones and lacks some. The repertoire holds 45,000 or so clones, with more than 65% as singletons. This material consisted of CD4+ or CD8+ T cells sorted from blood, taken in a trial of the OX40 agonist ivuxolimab. These receptors all stem from an adult with an advanced solid tumor such as melanoma, head and neck, liver or kidney cancer.

The chain carries TRBV7-9 and TRBJ1-2; TRBD1 is a possible D gene (5 bases). Trimming took 4 bases from V and 3 from J, leaving 9 bases between them. This CDR3 is 13 amino acids long. Germline loops: CDR1 SEHNR, CDR2 FQNEAQ (reference sequence). The CDR3 bases are TGTGCCAGCAGCTCAGGGTTGGACTATGGCTACACCTTC. Translation gives CASSSGLDYGYTF. Supplemented by reference TRBV7-9 and TRBJ1-2, the full variable domain reads DTGVSQNPRHKITKRGQNVTFRCDPISEHNRLYWYRQTLGQGPEFLTYFQNEAQLEKSRLLSDRFSAERPKGSFSTLEIQRTEQGDSAMYLCASSSGLDYGYTFGSGTRLTVV.

This chain uses TRBV5-1 with TRBJ2-7; 7 nucleotides align to TRBD2. The germline CDR1 and CDR2 sequences are SGHRS and YFSETQ. The J segment lost 3 bases and the V segment lost 2 bases, leaving 5 bases of the junction unmatched. This CDR3 region has 14 residues. The CDR3 protein is CASSFSGAGYEQYF. The CDR3 nucleotides are TGCGCCAGCAGCTTCAGCGGGGCGGGCTACGAGCAGTACTTC. The full variable domain, with the rest looked up from reference TRBV5-1 and TRBJ2-7, is KAGVTQTPRYLIKTRGQQVTLSCSPISGHRSVSWYQQTPGQGLQFLFEYFSETQRNKGNFPGRFSGRQFSNSRSEMNVSTLELGDSALYLCASSFSGAGYEQYFGPGTRLTVT.

This clone is categorized as medium-sized. V is TRBV7-9 and J is TRBJ2-2, with 15 bases matching TRBD2. Germline V gene lookup returns CDR1 SEHNR and CDR2 FQNEAQ (reference sequence). The CDR3 consists of 16 residues. V dropped 5 bases and J dropped 5; count of bases not matched to a gene: 3. The CDR3 loop is CASSEGLAGGTGELFF. The CDR3 DNA follows: TGTGCCAGCAGCGAGGGACTAGCGGGAGGAACCGGGGAGCTGTTTTTT.

V is TRBV7-4 and J is TRBJ2-3; 9 bases match TRBD1. Trimming took 5 bases from V and 4 from J; bases not matched to a gene: 4. Germline CDR1 is SGHVT and CDR2 is SQSDAQ. This CDR3 region has 14 residues. CDR3 nucleotide sequence: TGTGCCAGCAGCCAGGGACAGGGTGCAGATACGCAGTATTTT. Translated: CASSQGQGADTQYF.

V usage is TRBV12-5 and J usage is TRBJ1-1, with 10 bases fitting TRBD1. The CDR3 spans 15 residues. V trimming: 5 bases; J trimming: 6 bases; junction bases outside the gene matches: 9. The germline V gene has CDR1 LGHNT and CDR2 FRNRAP. The CDR3 coding sequence is TGTGCTAGTGGTCTCCGGACAGGGGGAAGGTCTGAAGCTTTCTTT. Translating it yields CASGLRTGGRSEAFF.

The chain recombines TRBV15 with TRBJ2-7, with a possible D match to TRBD1 (6 bases). The length of the CDR3 is 16 residues. Looked up from germline, CDR1 is LNHNV and CDR2 is YYDKDF (reference sequence). The V end lost 5 bases, the J end lost 4 bases, and 21 bases lay between the germline ends. DNA for the CDR3: TGTGCCACCAGCGACACCGGGACACCATTCCAGTACGAGCAGTACTTC. Protein product: CATSDTGTPFQYEQYF.

The chain is built from TRBV7-7 and TRBJ2-1; 10 positions match TRBD2. Germline values: CDR1 SSHAT, CDR2 FNYEAQ (reference sequence). This CDR3 has 16 residues. V lost 5 bases to trimming and J lost 6 bases; unmatched junction nucleotides: 10. The CDR3 DNA reads TGTGCCAGCAGCCCAGCCCTGGGACTAGCGTTCAATGAGCAGTTCTTC. Translating it yields CASSPALGLAFNEQFF. Together with reference TRBV7-7 and TRBJ2-1, the CDR3 gives the full variable domain: GAGVSQSPRYKVTKRGQDVTLRCDPISSHATLYWYQQALGQGPEFLTYFNYEAQPDKSGLPSDRFSAERPEGSISTLTIQRTEQRDSAMYRCASSPALGLAFNEQFFGPGTRLTVL.

This sequence joins TRBV5-1 and TRBJ1-2; D not resolved. Trimming pared 0 bases from V and 8 bases from J, leaving 11 bases between. CDR3 length: 13 amino acids. From germline, CDR1 is SGHRS and CDR2 YFSETQ. Here the CDR3 reads CASSLAGSEGYTF. Written as DNA, the CDR3 is TGCGCCAGCAGCTTGGCTGGGTCGGAGGGCTACACCTTC.

The chain uses TRBV5-6 and TRBJ2-5; 10 bases align to TRBD2. There are 18 residues in the CDR3. Germline V gene data show CDR1 as SGHDT and CDR2 as YYEEEE. The V gene end was trimmed by 0 bases and the J gene end by 2 bases; junction bases not matched to a gene: 10. CDR3 in amino acids: CASSLVASGSLGQETQYF. In DNA, the CDR3 is TGTGCCAGCAGCTTGGTGGCTAGCGGGAGCCTGGGGCAAGAGACCCAGTACTTC. Based on the CDR3 plus reference TRBV5-6 and TRBJ2-5, the full variable domain is DAGVTQSPTHLIKTRGQQVTLRCSPKSGHDTVSWYQQALGQGPQFIFQYYEEEERQRGNFPDRFSGHQFPNYSSELNVNALLLGDSALYLCASSLVASGSLGQETQYFGPGTRLLVL.

This chain connects TRBV7-2 to TRBJ2-3; TRBD1 agrees at 12 bases. The V gene end was trimmed by 3 bases and the J gene end by 3 bases; junction bases not matched to a gene: 1. CDR1 is SGHTA and CDR2 is FQGNSA in the germline V gene. This CDR3 spans 15 amino acids. The CDR3 DNA sequence: TGTGCCAGCAGCTTGGGACAGGGGGCTACAGATACGCAGTATTTT. Its translation is CASSLGQGATDTQYF. The variable domain in full, completed from reference TRBV7-2 and TRBJ2-3, reads GAGVSQSPSNKVTEKGKDVELRCDPISGHTALYWYRQSLGQGLEFLIYFQGNSAPDKSGLPSDRFSAERTGGSVSTLTIQRTQQEDSAVYLCASSLGQGATDTQYFGPGTRLTVL.

This chain links TRBV5-6 with TRBJ1-6; D not resolved. The CDR3 contains 16 residues. V was shortened by 5 bases and J by 0 bases, with 12 bases between the two germline ends. CDR1 and CDR2 from the germline V gene are SGHDT and YYEEEE. The CDR3 loop reads CASRAWWNSYNSPLHF. CDR3 sequence (DNA): TGTGCCAGCAGGGCCTGGTGGAACTCCTATAATTCACCCCTCCACTTT.

This chain connects TRBV6-1 to TRBJ2-2; D possibly uses TRBD1 or TRBD2 (5 bases each). The ends were cut back, 6 bases at V and 7 bases at J, with 9 bases in the middle. Germline V gives CDR1 MNHNS, CDR2 SASEGT. This CDR3 is built from 12 residues. The CDR3 DNA is TGTGCCAGCAGGTGGGGGAGCGGGGAGCTGTTTTTT. Its protein is CASRWGSGELFF.

The chain uses TRBV14 and TRBJ2-7, with 7 nucleotides matching TRBD1. V shed 7 bases, J shed 7 bases, and the junction held 10 bases outside the gene matches. Germline CDR1 reads SGHDN; CDR2 reads FVKESK. This CDR3 has 13 residues. The CDR3 coding sequence is TGTGCCAGCAAAGGGACAGCGCCTGGAGAGCAGTACTTC. Translated: CASKGTAPGEQYF.

J is TRBJ2-1 and V is TRBV29-1, with 8 bases lining up with TRBD1. With V trimmed by 3 bases and J by 9 bases, 4 bases remained unmatched. Germline loops: CDR1 SQVTM, CDR2 ANQGSEA. The CDR3 runs to 12 residues. The CDR3 sequence: CSVDDRGGEQFF. The CDR3 nucleotides read TGCAGCGTTGACGACAGGGGAGGTGAGCAGTTCTTC.

The chain combines TRBV7-9 with TRBJ1-3; possibly TRBD1 for D (6 bases). Germline lookup yields CDR1 SEHNR and CDR2 FQNEAQ (reference sequence). The CDR3 is made up of 16 amino acids. V lost 1 base to trimming and J lost 3 bases, with 13 bases between them. This CDR3 reads CASSLGGGNIGNTIYF. The CDR3 nucleotides read TGTGCCAGCAGCTTAGGAGGGGGGAATATTGGAAACACCATATATTTT.

This clone has only one observation. In nucleotides, the CDR3 is TGTGCCAGCAGCATCTCGGGGGCAACTAATGAAAAACTGTTTTTT. Its translation is CASSISGATNEKLFF. This chain joins TRBV7-8 and TRBJ1-4, with D maybe TRBD1 (5 bases). Germline CDR1 and CDR2: SGHVS and FQNEAQ. There are 15 residues in the CDR3. V was clipped by 5 bases and J by 0 bases, with 10 bases between them.

This clone was recorded only once. V gene TRBV27 combines with J gene TRBJ1-5; D is undetermined. The germline CDR1 and CDR2 sequences are MNHEY and SMNVEV (reference sequence). V was clipped by 0 bases and J by 0 bases, with 12 bases between them. This CDR3 has 17 residues. CDR3 in amino acids: CASSLSRFPTSNQPQHF. As DNA, the CDR3 is TGTGCCAGCAGTTTATCGCGTTTCCCCACTAGCAATCAGCCCCAGCATTTT.

This clone came up a few times. The chain employs TRBV6-5 and TRBJ1-2, with D possibly TRBD1 on 5 matching bases. The CDR3 has 13 residues. Trimming stripped 5 bases from V and 8 bases from J, with 15 bases between. Germline lookup yields CDR1 MNHEY and CDR2 SVGAGI. CDR3 coding DNA: TGTGCCAGCAGTCCCCAGGGAGTCGAGGGCTACACCTTC. As protein: CASSPQGVEGYTF.

With regard to this clone: At one boundary the junction diverges from the germline segment, which might be a read error. The rearrangement uses TRBV4-1 and TRBJ1-2, with TRBD1 matching 9 bases. The CDR3 consists of 16 residues. CDR1 is MGHRA, CDR2 YSYEKL, per germline. DNA for the CDR3: TGTGCCAGCAGCTTAGCGGTGGGACAGGGTAGGGATGGCTACACCTTC. The encoded protein is CASSLAVGQGRDGYTF.

V is TRBV11-2 and J is TRBJ2-6, with TRBD2 as a possible D gene (6 bases). The germline V gene has CDR1 SGHAT and CDR2 FQNNGV. The CDR3 contains 17 residues. V gave up 3 bases and J gave up 1 base, with 13 bases separating them. DNA for the CDR3: TGTGCCAGCAGCTTTGCGGGATTTAAATCTGGGGCCAACGTCCTGACTTTC. Translating it yields CASSFAGFKSGANVLTF. Together with reference TRBV11-2 and TRBJ2-6, the CDR3 gives the full variable domain: EAGVAQSPRYKIIEKRQSVAFWCNPISGHATLYWYQQILGQGPKLLIQFQNNGVVDDSQLPKDRFSAERLKGVDSTLKIQPAKLEDSAVYLCASSFAGFKSGANVLTFGAGSRLTVL.

V is TRBV5-1 and J is TRBJ2-2, with 8 positions matching TRBD2. Trimming took 3 bases from V and 4 from J; bases not matched to a gene: 8. This CDR3 contains 16 residues. Germline values: CDR1 SGHRS, CDR2 YFSETQ. The CDR3 loop reads CASSSRGAGGTGELFF. As DNA, the CDR3 is TGCGCCAGCAGCTCCCGAGGGGCGGGGGGCACCGGGGAGCTGTTTTTT.

The chain combines TRBV5-1 with TRBJ2-1, with 7 bases identical to TRBD2. J lost 7 bases, V lost 0 bases, and 7 bases had no gene match. The CDR3 runs to 15 residues. Germline V gene lookup returns CDR1 SGHRS and CDR2 YFSETQ. The CDR3 reads CASSLVMGGRNEQFF. The CDR3 region has the DNA TGCGCCAGCAGCTTGGTGATGGGAGGGCGTAATGAGCAGTTCTTC.

The V and J genes are TRBV5-6 and TRBJ2-7; D may be TRBD1 (6 bases). The CDR3 extends over 15 amino acids. V was pared by 3 bases and J by 4 bases, with 17 bases between. Looked up from germline, CDR1 is SGHDT and CDR2 is YYEEEE. CDR3 in amino acids: CASSSDPGTKYEQYF. CDR3 sequence (DNA): TGTGCCAGCAGCTCAGACCCCGGGACAAAATACGAGCAGTACTTC.